Following are 16 T cell receptor beta chains from one sample sequenced in a study of CD8 T cells in ankylosing spondylitis. A single record per CDR3 protein comes from TCRdb applying MiXCR to the 5' RACE reads. This sample has 190,000 or so distinct CDR3 sequences, with about 13% found just once. The specimen sequenced was blood, either unsorted or a sorted T cell fraction (not recorded which). The source of these receptors is a male donor with ankylosing spondylitis or in good health (not recorded which).

V gene TRBV12-3 or TRBV12-4 combines with J gene TRBJ1-2, with TRBD1 identical over 9 bases. V shed 3 bases and J 4 bases; nucleotides not matched to a gene: 9. This CDR3 region has 16 residues. The CDR3 protein is CASSFRPGQGRYGYTF. Written as DNA, the CDR3 is TGTGCCAGCAGTTTCCGTCCGGGACAGGGACGCTATGGCTACACCTTC.

Only a few counts were recorded for this clonotype. The V gene is TRBV27, the J gene TRBJ1-4; D not certain. Germline V lookup: CDR1 MNHEY, CDR2 SMNVEV (reference sequence). V lost 5 bases, J lost 11 bases, and 18 bases lay in between. The CDR3 totals 14 residues. In DNA, the CDR3 is TGTGCCAGCAGTCCTCATGGGCATCGAGGGAAACTGTTTTTT. Translation: CASSPHGHRGKLFF. Using reference TRBV27 and TRBJ1-4 for the parts outside the CDR3, the full variable domain is EAQVTQNPRYLITVTGKKLTVTCSQNMNHEYMSWYRQDPGLGLRQIYYSMNVEVTDKGDVPEGYKVSRKEKRNFPLILESPSPNQTSLYFCASSPHGHRGKLFFGSGTQLSVL.

In the case of this clonotype: One end of the junction fails to match germline, which may point to a read error. The V call is TRBV27, the J call TRBJ2-7; no reliable D call. The CDR3 extends over 11 amino acids. Germline CDR1 is MNHEY and CDR2 is SMNVEV (reference sequence). CDR3 residues: CANSLGYEQYF. The CDR3 nucleotides are TGTGCCAACAGTTTAGGTTACGAGCAGTACTTC.

This chain joins TRBV27 and TRBJ2-7, with D possibly called TRBD1 or TRBD2 (5 bases each). The CDR3 has 18 amino acids. Trimming shortened V by 8 bases and J by 2 bases, and 28 bases separated the two germline ends. Germline-derived CDR1 and CDR2 are MNHEY and SMNVEV (reference sequence). The CDR3 DNA sequence: TGTGCCAGCTCGGGGCTTGAGTTGGGAGATCACCCTGCCTACGAGCAGTACTTC. This translates into CASSGLELGDHPAYEQYF.

This clonotype was observed a handful of times. The V gene is TRBV5-6, the J gene TRBJ1-1; tentative D call: TRBD1 (5 bases). Germline V gene lookup returns CDR1 SGHDT and CDR2 YYEEEE. The V end was cut by 4 bases, the J end by 7 bases, with 11 bases between. The CDR3 covers 12 residues. The CDR3 bases are TGTGCCAGCAGCCTAGGGGACGGTGAAGCTTTCTTT. Translated: CASSLGDGEAFF.

V and J are TRBV2 and TRBJ2-7; 8 positions agree with TRBD1. V was clipped by 8 bases and J by 1 base; unmatched bases: 16. The CDR3 runs 17 residues. Germline V CDR1 and CDR2: SNHLY, FYNNEI. CDR3 DNA sequence: TGTGCCAGCGCCCTGTACCCGGACAGGGCCTTTTCCTACGAGCAGTACTTC. It yields the protein CASALYPDRAFSYEQYF.

The V gene is TRBV12-3 or TRBV12-4, the J gene TRBJ1-1; possible D gene TRBD1, 5 bases. The CDR3 covers 13 residues. Trimming shortened V by 5 bases and J by 11 bases, and 18 bases separated the two germline ends. This CDR3 reads CASSPGGGTMAFF. The CDR3 bases are TGTGCCAGCAGTCCGGGGGGGGGAACAATGGCTTTCTTT.

This chain links TRBV19 with TRBJ2-1, with 14 bases lining up with TRBD2. This CDR3 contains 16 residues. The trim removed 6 bases at V and 8 bases at J, leaving 9 bases unmatched. The germline V gene encodes CDR1 LNHDA and CDR2 SQIVND (reference sequence). As DNA, the CDR3 is TGTGCCAGTAGCATTTCCGGGACTAGCGGGGGTTATGAGCAGTTCTTC. Protein sequence: CASSISGTSGGYEQFF.

This clonotype was seen ten or more times. The V gene is TRBV5-1, the J gene TRBJ2-2; D may be TRBD2 (6 bases). Trimming cost V 5 bases and J 5 bases, with 22 bases left between them. The CDR3 is 17 amino acids. Looked up from germline, CDR1 is SGHRS and CDR2 is YFSETQ. The CDR3 coding sequence is TGCGCCAGCAGTCCCTTTGGGGGGATGGTCGAGACCGGGGAGCTGTTTTTT. Protein: CASSPFGGMVETGELFF.

This rearrangement joins TRBV12-3 or TRBV12-4 to TRBJ1-3; D gene unclear. There are 16 residues in the CDR3. Trimming took off 1 base at V and 0 bases at J, with 10 bases between the two ends. The DNA of the CDR3 is TGTGCCAGCAGTTTAGGGTCACCAAACTCTGGAAACACCATATATTTT. Its translation: CASSLGSPNSGNTIYF.

In this sample, this clonotype turned up many times. The V call is TRBV6-5, the J call TRBJ2-1; D is possibly TRBD2 (5 bases). CDR3 length: 13 amino acids. Trimming cost V 2 bases and J 7 bases, with 9 bases left between them. The germline V gene encodes CDR1 MNHEY and CDR2 SVGAGI. The CDR3 sequence: CASSYTRANEQFF. The DNA for the CDR3 is TGTGCCAGCAGTTACACTAGGGCAAATGAGCAGTTCTTC.

In its sample, this clonotype was seen a few times. Since the CDR3 does not end with the conserved phenylalanine or tryptophan, this likely comes from a read error. No DNA is shown, since the ends of the CDR3 on it are uncertain; the CDR3 is the one TCRdb lists. The chain recombines TRBV6-2 or TRBV6-3 with TRBJ2-7; TRBD1 reflects the table's D call only, with no check against the DNA. The CDR3 is made up of 13 amino acids, end residues included. Germline CDR1 MNHEY, CDR2 SVGEGT. The CDR3 here is CASSYGEEGDLVI.

The chain recombines TRBV6-1 with TRBJ2-1; 10 bases map to TRBD2. The CDR3 runs to 14 residues. Germline V lookup: CDR1 MNHNS, CDR2 SASEGT. With V trimmed by 5 bases and J by 9 bases, 7 bases remained unmatched. The CDR3 protein is CASSPAGGFGEQFF. CDR3 in DNA: TGTGCCAGCAGTCCAGCGGGAGGGTTTGGTGAGCAGTTCTTC.

This chain links TRBV7-9 with TRBJ2-7; 10 bases line up with TRBD1. Germline-derived CDR1 and CDR2 are SEHNR and FQNEAQ (reference sequence). The CDR3 totals 16 residues. V gave up 4 bases and J gave up 3 bases; unmatched junction bases: 9. The CDR3 loop reads CASSSLGQGESYEQYF. In DNA, the CDR3 is TGTGCCAGCAGCTCGCTCGGACAGGGGGAAAGCTACGAGCAGTACTTC.

The V call is TRBV11-2, the J call TRBJ2-1, with a tentative D call TRBD2 (7 bases). This CDR3 region has 19 residues. V was cut by 7 bases and J by 1 base, with 26 bases left in between. Germline assignment: CDR1 SGHAT and CDR2 FQNNGV. The CDR3 sequence: CASIQRGGGEFWSYNEQFF. Written as DNA, the CDR3 is TGTGCCAGCATCCAACGGGGAGGGGGGGAATTTTGGTCCTACAATGAGCAGTTCTTC.

The table lists this clonotype with many counts. V gene TRBV29-1 combines with J gene TRBJ2-7, with a tentative D call TRBD2 (5 bases). The CDR3 has 11 amino acids. In germline, CDR1 is SQVTM, CDR2 ANQGSEA. V gave up 1 base and J gave up 12 bases, with 13 bases separating them. CDR3 nucleotides: TGCAGCGTTGAAGTTCCGACGGGGTCGTACTTC. Translating gives CSVEVPTGSYF.